These 5 T cell receptor beta chains originate from one sample sequenced in a study of T-cell reconstitution after alpha-beta-depleted transplantation in children. Preparation of the TCRbeta library was carried out with unique molecular identifiers. TCRdb reprocessed the PCR reads with MiXCR, giving one entry per CDR3 protein. The sample contains roughly 420,000 distinct CDR3 sequences, 15% to 20% of which appear only once. The input for sequencing was PBMCs, mostly from graft donor cells, taken 360 days after TCRalphabeta/CD19-depleted stem cell transplant. Receptors were obtained from a boy under two years old who had a stem cell transplant for Wiskott-Aldrich syndrome, so the T cells may come from the graft donor.

The gene calls are TRBV5-1 and TRBJ1-2; D is unclear. Germline CDR1 and CDR2: SGHRS and YFSETQ. The CDR3 has 14 residues. Trimming pared 2 bases from V and 2 bases from J, leaving 10 bases between. The CDR3 protein is CASSFTNRNYGYTF. The CDR3, as DNA: TGCGCCAGCAGCTTCACTAACAGAAACTATGGCTACACCTTC.

Here the CDR3 DNA reads TGTGCCAGCAGTTTATCCGGGGCGGGCGAGCAGTACTTC. This codes for CASSLSGAGEQYF. V is TRBV12-3 or TRBV12-4 and J is TRBJ2-7; D tentatively reads TRBD1 or TRBD2 (5 bases each). The CDR3 sequence is 13 residues long. With 2 bases removed from V and 6 bases from J, the gap between germline ends came to 11 bases.

CDR3 in amino acids: CASSPRGSSYTRTDTQYF. CDR3 coding DNA: TGTGCCAGCAGTCCCAGAGGTAGCTCCTATACCCGCACAGATACGCAGTATTTT. The genes are TRBV12-3 or TRBV12-4 and TRBJ2-3; unclear D gene. The CDR3 runs 18 residues. Trimming cost V 5 bases and J 1 base, with 22 bases left between them.

This clonotype was detected a few times. The rearrangement links TRBV10-3 to TRBJ2-7; 7 bases map to TRBD1. The CDR3 has 13 amino acids. Germline CDR1 ENHRY, CDR2 SYGVKD. V shed 6 bases, J shed 3 bases, and the junction held 5 bases outside the gene matches. CDR3 DNA: TGTGCCATCAGCCGGGACAGAGACTACGAGCAGTACTTC. This translates into CAISRDRDYEQYF.

This clonotype has more than one count but fewer than ten. The gene calls are TRBV5-1 and TRBJ2-3; the match to TRBD2 covers 8 bases. In germline, CDR1 is SGHRS, CDR2 YFSETQ. With 4 bases clipped from V and 4 bases from J, the junction kept 11 bases outside the gene matches. This CDR3 contains 16 residues. CDR3 sequence reads: CASSPPGGLEPDTQYF. The CDR3 nucleotides are TGCGCCAGCAGCCCCCCGGGGGGACTAGAGCCAGATACGCAGTATTTT.